This paragraph covers one T cell receptor (beta chain) sequence. It has no known antigen specificity. Per-nucleotide qualities are absent, and no much larger clonotype sits a single base away. A single peripheral blood draw of approximately 100 mL on average was collected from each donor into heparinised tubes. A BD FACSAria II and a panel including CD45RO, CCR7, CD25, CD127, CD95 and CD27 were used to sort naive, central memory, regulatory and stem cell-like memory CD4+ T cells. All sorted populations exceeded 95% purity. PBMCs were isolated immediately by Lymphoprep density gradient centrifugation and stained directly without culture. So that batch effects would be minimized, each experiment stained and sorted samples in pairs, pairing one healthy donor with one patient. V drops 6 bases and J drops 3 bases, leaving 18 bases in between. CDR1 and CDR2, looked up from the germline V gene (reference sequence), are GTSNPN and SVGIG. Counted from cysteine to phenylalanine, this CDR3 has 15 amino acids. Only the CDR3 DNA stays, 45 bases, in frame from base 1.

This specimen comes from a study of beta chain features in type 1 diabetes (dated by TCRdb to the late 2010s). Study-wide context: No differences in mean age, gender distribution, total cell number or subset yield were found between patients and healthy donors. The study compared TCRB repertoires of sorted circulating CD4+ T cell subsets between recently diagnosed type 1 diabetes patients and matched healthy donors. A total of 85 million to 140 million sorted cells were examined across all samples, and the number of cells per subset was strongly correlated with RNA yield. Naive and central memory subsets were obtained from all 30 or so donors, but regulatory and stem cell-like memory subsets were isolated from only 8 patients and roughly eight healthy donors.

The full study reports these points: At VDJ recombination sites, patients with type 1 diabetes made fewer insertions and deleted more nucleotides, a pattern implying thymic rearrangement abnormalities. Shorter templates might have been favored by PCR, but patient and control samples were amplified and corrected together, so both groups would have been affected equally by any skew. Naive, central memory and regulatory TCRB repertoires appeared to be more alike among patients than among healthy donors. Type 1 diabetes patients showed a moderate but significant shortening of TCRB CDR3 length in all four CD4+ subsets. Because the HLA sub-analyses included only small numbers of individuals, any influence of HLA type on TCRB rearrangement was left unresolved. Because cDNA rather than genomic DNA was sequenced, highly expressing activated cells could have been over-represented, although no difference in activation and CD3 levels was found between groups.

The entire isolated RNA was reverse transcribed using the High Capacity cDNA Reverse Transcription Kit, and thus expressed TCRB transcripts were sequenced. Deep immunoSEQ sequencing was applied to naive, central memory and regulatory T cell samples, giving an average of roughly 3.5 million total reads per sample. Sorted cells were lysed in RLT buffer and RNA was extracted with DNase-treated RNeasy Micro or Mini kits, depending on cell number. Each cell subset was processed separately to prevent cross-contamination, with patient and healthy donor samples processed together. The immunoSEQ multiplex PCR was used to amplify TCRB sequences from cDNA, yielding 87-bp fragments that span the CDR3 region. Sequencing of the amplicons was performed on the Illumina HiSeq platform. Processing in the source paper ran as follows. PCR bias was computationally corrected using synthetic template baselines, reads within Hamming distance 2 were collapsed, and singletons that could not be merged were discarded. Reads were aligned against IMGT to assign V, D and J genes, CDR3 length and insertions or deletions at six rearrangement sites. Within each subset, clonotype counts were normalized to sorted cell number, after which true diversity and Gini coefficients were computed with the tcR R package. The overlap coefficient, calculated on TCRB nucleotide sequences, was used to measure repertoire sharing. As a proxy for the pre-selection repertoire, out-of-frame TCRB sequences from naive cells were analyzed. In TCRdb, the immuneACCESS table is reduced to in-frame sequences with V and J assigned. These tables do not hold every clone; where another copy was compared, an unresolved V gene accounts for under half, and the others remain unexplained. D and trimming come from the DNA, and the V and J calls and clone size come from that table. Across this sample there are around 430,000 clones, with 30% seen only once. About 0.06% of the sample is held by the ten biggest clonotypes.

The TCR originated in a man aged 18 to 29 in good health. The sample taken for sequencing was naive CD4+ T cells from blood. The sample's cell subset or site, from its label and the paper: true naive CD4+ T cells. The sequence is built from TRBV30 and TRBJ2-1; possibly the D gene is TRBD2, per 7 matching bases. The DNA is TGTGCCTGTTCCTTGGGGGGGACAATCTACAATGAGCAGTTCTTC. The encoded protein is CACSLGGTIYNEQFF.